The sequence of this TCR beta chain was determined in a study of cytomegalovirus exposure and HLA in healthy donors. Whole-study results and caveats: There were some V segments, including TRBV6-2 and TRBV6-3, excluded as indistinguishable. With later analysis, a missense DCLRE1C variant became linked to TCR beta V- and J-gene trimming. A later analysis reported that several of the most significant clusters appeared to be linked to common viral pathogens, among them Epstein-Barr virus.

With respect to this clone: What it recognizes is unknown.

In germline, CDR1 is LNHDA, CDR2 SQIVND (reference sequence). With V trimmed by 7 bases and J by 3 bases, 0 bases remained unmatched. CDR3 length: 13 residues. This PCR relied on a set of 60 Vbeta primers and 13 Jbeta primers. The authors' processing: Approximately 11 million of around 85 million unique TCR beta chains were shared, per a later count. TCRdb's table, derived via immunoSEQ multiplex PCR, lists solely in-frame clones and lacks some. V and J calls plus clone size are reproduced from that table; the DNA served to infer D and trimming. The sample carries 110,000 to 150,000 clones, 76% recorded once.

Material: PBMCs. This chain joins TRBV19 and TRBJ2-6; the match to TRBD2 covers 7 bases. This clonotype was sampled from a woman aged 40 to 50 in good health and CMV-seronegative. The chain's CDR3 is CASTGGGANVLTF. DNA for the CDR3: TGTGCCAGTACGGGAGGTGGGGCCAACGTCCTGACTTTC.